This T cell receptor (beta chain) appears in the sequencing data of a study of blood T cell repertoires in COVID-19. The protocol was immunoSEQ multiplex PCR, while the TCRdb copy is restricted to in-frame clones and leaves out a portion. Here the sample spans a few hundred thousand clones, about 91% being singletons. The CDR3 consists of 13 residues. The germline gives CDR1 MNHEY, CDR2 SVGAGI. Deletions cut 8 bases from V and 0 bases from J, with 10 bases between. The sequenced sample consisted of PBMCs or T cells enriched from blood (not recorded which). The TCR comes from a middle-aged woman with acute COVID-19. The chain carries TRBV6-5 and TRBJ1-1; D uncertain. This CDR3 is CASARGLNTEAFF. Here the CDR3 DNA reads TGTGCCAGCGCGCGCGGGTTGAACACTGAAGCTTTCTTT.